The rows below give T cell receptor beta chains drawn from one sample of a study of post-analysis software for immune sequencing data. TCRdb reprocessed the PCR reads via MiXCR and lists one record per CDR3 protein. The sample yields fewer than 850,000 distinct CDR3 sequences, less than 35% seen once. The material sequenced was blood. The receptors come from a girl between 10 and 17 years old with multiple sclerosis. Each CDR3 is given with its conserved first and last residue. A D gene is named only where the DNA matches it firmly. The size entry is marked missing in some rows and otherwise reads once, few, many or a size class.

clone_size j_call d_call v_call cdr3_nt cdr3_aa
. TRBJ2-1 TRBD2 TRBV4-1 TGCGCCAGCAGCCCTGACCCGTCTACTAGCGGGAGGTCCTCCTACAATGAGCAGTTCTTC CASSPDPSTSGRSSYNEQFF
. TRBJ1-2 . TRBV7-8 TGTGCCAGCAGTTATCGACAGGCCGCTAACTATGGCTACACCTTC CASSYRQAANYGYTF
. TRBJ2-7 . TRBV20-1 TGCAGTGCTAGTTATAACAGTTACGAGCAGTACTTC CSASYNSYEQYF
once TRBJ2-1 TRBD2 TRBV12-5 TGTGCTAGTGGTTTGAGGGTAGCGGGAGTCCCCTACAATGAGCAGTTCTTC CASGLRVAGVPYNEQFF
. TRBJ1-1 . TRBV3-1 TGTGCCAGCAGCCAAGAATGGGCTAGCACTGAAGCTTTCTTT CASSQEWASTEAFF
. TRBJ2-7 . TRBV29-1 TGCAGCGTGATAGGGGGCGGAGGGGCCCAGTACTTC CSVIGGGGAQYF
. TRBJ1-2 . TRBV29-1 TGCAGCGTTGGACCGACCTATGGCTACACCTTC CSVGPTYGYTF
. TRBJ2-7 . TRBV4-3 TGCGCCAGCAGCCAAGAGGACTTAGCCTCCTACGAGCAGTACTTC CASSQEDLASYEQYF
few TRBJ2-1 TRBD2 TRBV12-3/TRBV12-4 TGTGCCAGCAGTCCTAGCGGGAGGGGCGATGAGCAGTTCTTC CASSPSGRGDEQFF
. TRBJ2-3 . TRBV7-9 TGTGCCAGCAGCTTTGAGGACAGCACAGATACGCAGTATTTT CASSFEDSTDTQYF
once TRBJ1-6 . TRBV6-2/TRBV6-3 TGTGCCAGCAGTTACTCTATCGGGTCCGCACGAAATTCACCCCTCCACTTT CASSYSIGSARNSPLHF
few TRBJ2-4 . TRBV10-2 TGCGCCAGCAGTGAGTCGGGTGGGGCCAAAAACATTCAGTACTTC CASSESGGAKNIQYF
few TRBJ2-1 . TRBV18 TGTGCCAGCTCACGTCCGGGATCCAATGAGCAGTTCTTC CASSRPGSNEQFF
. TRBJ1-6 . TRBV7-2 TGTGCCAGCAGCTTAGGTCGGGGTCGGAATTCACCCCTCCACTTT CASSLGRGRNSPLHF
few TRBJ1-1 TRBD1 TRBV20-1 TGCAGTGCTAGGCTGCCAGGGGGAAGTCCTGAGGCTTTCTTT CSARLPGGSPEAFF
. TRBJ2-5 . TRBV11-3 TGTGCCGGCAGCCTCGGGGTCCAAGAGACCCAGTACTTC CAGSLGVQETQYF
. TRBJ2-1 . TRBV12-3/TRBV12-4 TGTGCCAGCAGTTTTATTGCAGGGAATGAGCAGTTCTTC CASSFIAGNEQFF
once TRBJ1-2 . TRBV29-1 TGCAGCGTCCCCGGGAGTTTTGGGGGCTACACCTTC CSVPGSFGGYTF
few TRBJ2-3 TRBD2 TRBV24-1 TGTGCCACCAGTGACCCTTCGCGTGCGGGGGATGGCACAGATACGCAGTATTTT CATSDPSRAGDGTDTQYF
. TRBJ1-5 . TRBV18 TGTGCCAGCTCACCAAAGAGGGAGGCTAGCAATCAGCCCCAGCATTTT CASSPKREASNQPQHF
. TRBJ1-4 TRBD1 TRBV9 TGTGCCAGCAGCGTAGGGGTCCGGGACAGGGGGACTGAAAAACTGTTTTTT CASSVGVRDRGTEKLFF
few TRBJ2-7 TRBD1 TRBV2 TGTGCCAACATGGGACAGGGGTCTTACGAGCAGTACTTC CANMGQGSYEQYF
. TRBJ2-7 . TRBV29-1 TGCAACGTTGAAGCGACCGAGACGGGATACGCGCAGTACTTC CNVEATETGYAQYF
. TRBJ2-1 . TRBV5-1 TGCGCCAGCAGCTTGATTATTTGGGAGGCGTCCTACAATGAGCAGTTCTTC CASSLIIWEASYNEQFF
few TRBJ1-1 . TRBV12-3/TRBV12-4 TGTGCCAGCAGTCCCAGGGGTCTGGGGGTGGGGGGCACTGAAGCTTTCTTT CASSPRGLGVGGTEAFF
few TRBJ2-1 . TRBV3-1 TGTGCCGGCAGCCAAGAACTAGCAAGCAATGAGCAGTTCTTC CAGSQELASNEQFF
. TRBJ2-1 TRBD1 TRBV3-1 TGTGCCAGCAGCTCTACCGGGACAGGGTTCTTC CASSSTGTGFF
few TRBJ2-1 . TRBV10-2 TGCGCCGGACGTAACGGGACGGAGGGCCCCCAGCAGTTCTTC CAGRNGTEGPQQFF
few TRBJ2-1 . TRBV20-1 TGCAGTGCTCTGGGGGACCGGGGCCATATTGAGCAGTTCTTC CSALGDRGHIEQFF
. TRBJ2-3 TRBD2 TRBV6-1 TGTGCCAGCAGTGGGGGACTAGCGCATAGCACAGATACGCAGTATTTT CASSGGLAHSTDTQYF
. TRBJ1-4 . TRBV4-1 TGCGCCAGCAGCCAAGGGTATGAAAAACTGTTTTTT CASSQGYEKLFF
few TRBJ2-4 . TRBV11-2 TGTGCCAGCAGCAGGGTTGACGTCGACATTCAGTACTTC CASSRVDVDIQYF
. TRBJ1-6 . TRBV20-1 TGCAGTGCAATTGACAGGCCCGATTCACCCCCCCACTTT CSAIDRPDSPPHF
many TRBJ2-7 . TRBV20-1 TGCAGTGCCTCAGACCAACTTATCTACGAGCAGTACTTC CSASDQLIYEQYF
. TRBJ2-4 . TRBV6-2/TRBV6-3 TGTGCCAGCAGTTTTCGTTTCTTCACGGACATTCAGTACTTC CASSFRFFTDIQYF
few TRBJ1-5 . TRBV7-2 TGTGCCAGCAGCTTAGGCGCCAGATACAATCAGCCCCAGCATTTT CASSLGARYNQPQHF
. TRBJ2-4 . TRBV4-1 TGCGCCAGCAGCCAAGGGGTAGGAGGGCAGGGCAAAAACATTCAGTACTTC CASSQGVGGQGKNIQYF
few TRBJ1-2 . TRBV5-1 TGCGCCAGCAGCTTGGCCGGGGGTCAGACGGGTGGCTACACCTTC CASSLAGGQTGGYTF
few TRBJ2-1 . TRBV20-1 TGCGCGTGGGGAGAGACTAGGGGCTACAATGAGCAGTTCTTC CAWGETRGYNEQFF
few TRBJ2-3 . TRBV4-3 TGCGCCAGCAGCGGACGGCTCGATTTCACAGATACGCAGTATTTT CASSGRLDFTDTQYF
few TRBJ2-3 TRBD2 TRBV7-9 TGTGCCAGCAGCCTGAACCAAGGACTAGCTAGTACGCAGTATTTT CASSLNQGLASTQYF
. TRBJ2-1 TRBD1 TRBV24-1 TGTGCCACCAGTGATCCCCGGACAGGGGTCGATGAGCAGTTCTTC CATSDPRTGVDEQFF
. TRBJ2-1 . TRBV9 TGTGCCAGCAGCTCCCAGATGGGTGAGCAGTTCTTC CASSSQMGEQFF
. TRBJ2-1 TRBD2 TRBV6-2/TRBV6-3 TGTGCCAGCAGAGGACTAGTGGTCAATGAGCAGTTCTTC CASRGLVVNEQFF
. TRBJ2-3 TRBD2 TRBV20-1 TGCAGTGCTAGGGCCCCTATCCAGGGACTAGGCACAGATACGCAGTATTTT CSARAPIQGLGTDTQYF
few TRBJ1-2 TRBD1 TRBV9 TGTGCCAGCAGCGAACGACAGGGGCTCCCGGGCTACACCTTC CASSERQGLPGYTF
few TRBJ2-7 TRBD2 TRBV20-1 TGCAGTGCTAGAGATAGGGAGGGGCCGGGCTTCTACGAGCAGTACTTC CSARDREGPGFYEQYF
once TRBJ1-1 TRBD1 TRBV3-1 TGTGCCAGCAGCCAAGAGACAGGGCCGGAAACTGAAGCTTTCTTT CASSQETGPETEAFF
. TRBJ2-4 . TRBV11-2 TGTGCCAGCAGCCCAAATCCTAGCCAGGGCATTCAGTACTTC CASSPNPSQGIQYF
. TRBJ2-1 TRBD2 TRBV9 TGTGCCAGCAGCGTGGGACTAGCGGGAGGGGGGGGATACAATGAGCAGTTCTTC CASSVGLAGGGGYNEQFF